Listed below are T cell receptor beta chains from one sample, sequenced in a study of post-analysis software for immune sequencing data. A single record per CDR3 protein comes from TCRdb applying MiXCR to the PCR reads. The sample lists approximately 400,000 distinct CDR3 sequences, roughly 35% occurring once. Material: blood. The source is a girl under 18 with multiple sclerosis. Each CDR3 is given with its conserved first and last residue. D genes are given only for firm matches. Clone size is shown for a subset of rows, as once, few, many or a class of expanded clone.

cdr3_aa: CASSPGQRKNTEAFF
v_call: TRBV6-1
j_call: TRBJ1-1
clone_size: few
d_call: -

cdr3_aa: CSAGLAGGPMTSYNEQFF
v_call: TRBV29-1
j_call: TRBJ2-1
clone_size: -
d_call: TRBD2

cdr3_aa: CASSQDVGRNSYEQYF
v_call: TRBV3-1
j_call: TRBJ2-7
clone_size: -
d_call: -

cdr3_aa: CASSSTGEGYTF
v_call: TRBV5-1
j_call: TRBJ1-2
clone_size: few
d_call: TRBD1

cdr3_aa: CSAREPRGQYEQYF
v_call: TRBV20-1
j_call: TRBJ2-7
clone_size: -
d_call: TRBD1

cdr3_aa: CSARDKETTETQYF
v_call: TRBV20-1
j_call: TRBJ2-5
clone_size: few
d_call: -

cdr3_aa: CASSSPGGGNEQFF
v_call: TRBV7-9
j_call: TRBJ2-1
clone_size: -
d_call: TRBD2

cdr3_aa: CASSKRPLDSYNEQFF
v_call: TRBV5-5
j_call: TRBJ2-1
clone_size: few
d_call: -

cdr3_aa: CASSPLSTSGASQYF
v_call: TRBV12-3/TRBV12-4
j_call: TRBJ2-5
clone_size: few
d_call: TRBD2

cdr3_aa: CASSAGGAKEKLFF
v_call: TRBV6-1
j_call: TRBJ1-4
clone_size: -
d_call: TRBD1

cdr3_aa: CASSVELGSAYGYTF
v_call: TRBV9
j_call: TRBJ1-2
clone_size: -
d_call: -

cdr3_aa: CASSPSDPQETQYF
v_call: TRBV28
j_call: TRBJ2-5
clone_size: few
d_call: -

cdr3_aa: CASSYSGQLSSYEQYF
v_call: TRBV6-5
j_call: TRBJ2-7
clone_size: -
d_call: -

cdr3_aa: CASSQEDREHTDTQYF
v_call: TRBV4-3
j_call: TRBJ2-3
clone_size: -
d_call: TRBD1

cdr3_aa: CATNRDNGEGTQYF
v_call: TRBV15
j_call: -
clone_size: -
d_call: TRBD2

cdr3_aa: CASSLEGQNTEAFF
v_call: TRBV5-1
j_call: TRBJ1-1
clone_size: -
d_call: -

cdr3_aa: CSVPGREGVPNEQYF
v_call: TRBV29-1
j_call: TRBJ2-5
clone_size: -
d_call: TRBD2

cdr3_aa: CASSLDPGTYEQYF
v_call: TRBV5-1
j_call: TRBJ2-7
clone_size: many
d_call: -

cdr3_aa: CASRPRDSMEPGYTF
v_call: TRBV3-1
j_call: TRBJ1-2
clone_size: -
d_call: TRBD1

cdr3_aa: CASSQDWSRDQPQHF
v_call: TRBV4-1
j_call: TRBJ1-5
clone_size: few
d_call: -

cdr3_aa: CASSPPLRRNALRASVLTF
v_call: TRBV7-9
j_call: TRBJ2-6
clone_size: -
d_call: -

cdr3_aa: CASSQDGVAGGLEQYF
v_call: TRBV4-3
j_call: -
clone_size: -
d_call: TRBD2

cdr3_aa: CASKTGEQYF
v_call: TRBV7-2
j_call: TRBJ2-7
clone_size: -
d_call: -

cdr3_aa: CASSYGTSAATQYF
v_call: TRBV7-2
j_call: TRBJ2-5
clone_size: few
d_call: TRBD2

cdr3_aa: CSAVGTESSYEQYF
v_call: TRBV20-1
j_call: TRBJ2-7
clone_size: -
d_call: -

cdr3_aa: CASSFGGDVTDTQYF
v_call: TRBV27
j_call: TRBJ2-3
clone_size: few
d_call: -

cdr3_aa: CASSFLGEPLHF
v_call: TRBV12-3/TRBV12-4
j_call: TRBJ1-6
clone_size: -
d_call: -

cdr3_aa: CSATDRGSEQFF
v_call: TRBV20-1
j_call: TRBJ2-1
clone_size: -
d_call: TRBD1

cdr3_aa: CASSLASAGGNEKLFF
v_call: TRBV5-1
j_call: TRBJ1-4
clone_size: -
d_call: TRBD1

cdr3_aa: CSGQWAYEQYF
v_call: TRBV29-1
j_call: TRBJ2-7
clone_size: few
d_call: -

cdr3_aa: CASSLEVLGTEAFF
v_call: TRBV5-1
j_call: TRBJ1-1
clone_size: once
d_call: -

cdr3_aa: CASSPPPTSVSSYNEQFF
v_call: TRBV13
j_call: TRBJ2-1
clone_size: -
d_call: TRBD2

cdr3_aa: CASRKQGSGTDTQYF
v_call: TRBV2
j_call: TRBJ2-3
clone_size: -
d_call: -

cdr3_aa: CASSPSRTGETQYF
v_call: TRBV7-6
j_call: TRBJ2-5
clone_size: -
d_call: -

cdr3_aa: CASRPPFTRGYGYTF
v_call: TRBV6-5
j_call: TRBJ1-2
clone_size: -
d_call: -

cdr3_aa: CASSLRQGANNEQFF
v_call: TRBV5-5
j_call: TRBJ2-1
clone_size: -
d_call: TRBD1

cdr3_aa: CASSVDPGQGGYEQYF
v_call: TRBV9
j_call: TRBJ2-7
clone_size: few
d_call: TRBD1

cdr3_aa: CASSYGSGGNQPQHF
v_call: TRBV6-5
j_call: TRBJ1-5
clone_size: -
d_call: -

cdr3_aa: CASSRNAGNYGYTF
v_call: TRBV7-2
j_call: TRBJ1-2
clone_size: -
d_call: -

cdr3_aa: CASSLAPGANYGYTF
v_call: TRBV7-6
j_call: TRBJ1-2
clone_size: -
d_call: -

cdr3_aa: CASRLAGLQETQYF
v_call: TRBV2
j_call: TRBJ2-5
clone_size: -
d_call: TRBD2

cdr3_aa: CASSPTAATNEKLFF
v_call: TRBV27
j_call: TRBJ1-4
clone_size: -
d_call: -

cdr3_aa: CASSYSTSGVMNLADTQYF
v_call: TRBV6-2/TRBV6-3
j_call: TRBJ2-3
clone_size: -
d_call: TRBD2

cdr3_aa: CASSRMGAGLWYEQYF
v_call: TRBV27
j_call: TRBJ2-7
clone_size: -
d_call: -

cdr3_aa: CASSQAGTEAFF
v_call: TRBV3-1
j_call: TRBJ1-1
clone_size: -
d_call: -

cdr3_aa: CASSGAAEFSYEQYF
v_call: TRBV2
j_call: TRBJ2-7
clone_size: -
d_call: -

cdr3_aa: CAISASLAKNIQYF
v_call: TRBV10-3
j_call: TRBJ2-4
clone_size: -
d_call: -

cdr3_aa: CASGQAAGDGYTF
v_call: TRBV4-3
j_call: TRBJ1-2
clone_size: -
d_call: -

cdr3_aa: CASSRKGSTGTSEETQYF
v_call: TRBV21-1
j_call: TRBJ2-5
clone_size: few
d_call: -

cdr3_aa: CASRLVGASNQPQHF
v_call: TRBV6-1
j_call: TRBJ1-5
clone_size: once
d_call: -

cdr3_aa: CASSLNRGGEAFF
v_call: TRBV12-3/TRBV12-4
j_call: TRBJ1-1
clone_size: once
d_call: TRBD1

cdr3_aa: CASSQGYRGRGTTEAFF
v_call: TRBV4-1
j_call: TRBJ1-1
clone_size: -
d_call: -